A selection of T cell receptor beta chains follows, all from one sample in a study of shared clonotypes between healthy human individuals. TCRdb keeps only in-frame clones here, not all; method: immunoSEQ multiplex PCR. The sample has 950,000 to 1,100,000 clones, 78% seen once; the top ten hold 0.55% to 0.7%. The material sequenced was memory CD4+ T cells from PBMCs. These receptors came from a man aged 18 to 30 in good health. Some clones in this sample may be carry-over from other donors' samples. The CDR3 runs from the conserved cysteine through the conserved F or W.

>TRBV2
CASRNWGGTSYNEQFF
>TRBV5-5
CASSLGVTRSEQYF
>TRBV5-1
CASSLTSGRAFGELFF
>TRBV9
CASSVDQYTEAFF
>TRBV28
CASSSFGLAAYEQYF
>TRBV18
CASSPGTGGEETQYF
>TRBV6-1
CASRTRVGKGLIF
>TRBV18
CASSPSGLAGGTYEQYF
>TRBV29-1
CSVEDTGPGGYTF
>TRBV4-2
CASSQEISGRTGELFF
>TRBV9
CASSVEGGSGGTDTQYF
>TRBV21-1
CASMREGTGDFQPQHF
>TRBV6-5
CASRGVDQNTEAFF
>TRBV5-6
CASSLDMGLAGYRDTQYF
>TRBV21-1
CANAVSRTGVSAFF
>TRBV19
CASSIAGQGSGEQYF
>TRBV7-8
CASSPGQNYGYTF
>TRBV30
CAWSGGPYNEQFF
>TRBV28
CASSSAGLADGELFF
>TRBV28
CASSLRGTLSYEQYF
>TRBV5-1
CASSLAGGTREQYF
>TRBV6-6
CASSYGRVGQETQYF
>TRBV11-2
CASTLGNIQYF
>TRBV11-2
CASSESRRTDTQYF
>TRBV18
CASSPSEGANEKLFF
>TRBV7-2
CASSRGPNSYNEQFF
>TRBV5-1
CASSLDPGGNTDTQYF
>TRBV10-3
CAISDPGTGTPEAFF
>TRBV5-1
CASSHPGGETQYF
>TRBV2
CASSEPTSWQVNTEAFF
>TRBV18
CASSPLLSGSLETQYF
>TRBV6-5
CASRPGHDNEKLFF
>TRBV19
CASSIPGQGIEQYF
>TRBV19
CASARGSSGANVLTF
>TRBV28
CASRESSYEQYF
>TRBV9
CASSGLAVPYNEQFF
>TRBV7-3
CASSLGVSAEQFF
>TRBV7-2
CASSFQGLGGNGYTF
>TRBV28
CASSLTLGLTGNQPQHF
>TRBV18
CASSPQTMNTEAFF
>TRBV4-1
CASSNPRGAQSSYNEQFF
>TRBV7-8
CASSQHTGAVAQHF
>TRBV7-3
CASSLSPGRGTEAFF
>TRBV9
CASSAATVNTQYF
>TRBV5-1
CASSYLAGSYNEQFF